The sample holds many counts of the clone carrying this T cell receptor beta chain. The data are from a study of Graves' ophthalmopathy and Graves' hyperthyroidism. The authors amplified TCR beta CDR3 regions, and they did so from RNA transcripts for repertoire sequencing. HTBI-primed RT-PCR formed the first round, and a multiplex PCR formed the second. One entry per CDR3 protein, called by TCRdb with MiXCR from the multiplex PCR reads. The table has roughly 480,000 distinct CDR3 sequences, under 15% seen once. Per germline, CDR1 KGHSH and CDR2 LQKENI. CDR3 length equals 13 residues. Trimming took off 1 base at V and 1 base at J, with 4 bases between the two ends.

The TCR sequence derives from a woman in her 30s with Graves' ophthalmopathy. V is TRBV18 and J is TRBJ1-1; no clear D. Sequenced: blood. CDR3 coding DNA: TGTGCCAGCTCACCACAACAGAACACTGAAGCTTTCTTT. As protein: CASSPQQNTEAFF.